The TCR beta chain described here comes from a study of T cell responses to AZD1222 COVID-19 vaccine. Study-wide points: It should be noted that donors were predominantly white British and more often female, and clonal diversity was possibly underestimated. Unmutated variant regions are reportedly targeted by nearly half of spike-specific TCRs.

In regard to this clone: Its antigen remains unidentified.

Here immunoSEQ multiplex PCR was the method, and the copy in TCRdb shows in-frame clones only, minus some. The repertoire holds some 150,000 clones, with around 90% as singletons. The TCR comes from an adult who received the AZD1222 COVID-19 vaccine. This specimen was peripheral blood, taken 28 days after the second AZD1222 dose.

CDR3 loop: CASSPSGTGAYEQYF. CDR3 nucleotides: TGTGCCAGTAGTCCCTCCGGGACAGGGGCCTACGAGCAGTACTTC. V and J are TRBV19 and TRBJ2-7; 10 positions match TRBD1. The junction had 6 bases not matched to a gene; V was cut back by 5 bases and J by 2 bases. The CDR3 extends over 15 amino acids. Germline CDR1 LNHDA, CDR2 SQIVND (reference sequence). Supplemented by reference TRBV19 and TRBJ2-7, the full variable domain reads DGGITQSPKYLFRKEGQNVTLSCEQNLNHDAMYWYRQDPGQGLRLIYYSQIVNDFQKGDIAEGYSVSREKKESFPLTVTSAQKNPTAFYLCASSPSGTGAYEQYFGPGTRLTVT.